Listed below are T cell receptor beta chains from one sample, sequenced in a study of tumor and adjacent non-tumor tissue in lung cancer. TCRdb processed the multiplex PCR reads anew with MiXCR; each CDR3 protein has one entry. Seen here are more than 75,000 distinct CDR3 sequences, more than 80% observed once, and the top ten hold more than 25%. Sequenced: distant non-tumor lung tissue. The receptors were sampled from a man in his 60s with small cell lung cancer. Each CDR3 is given with its conserved first and last residue. D genes are given only for firm matches. Rows may omit the clone size; those that give it use once, few, many or a size class.

clone_size: few; d_call: .; j_call: TRBJ1-2; v_call: TRBV5-1; cdr3_nt: TGCGCCAGCAGCTTGGTCTCCGGGGAGAGGTACGGCTACACCTTC; cdr3_aa: CASSLVSGERYGYTF
clone_size: .; d_call: TRBD1; j_call: TRBJ2-2; v_call: TRBV4-1; cdr3_nt: TGCGCCAGCAGCTGCAGGGGGACCTATACCGGGGAGCTGTTCTTT; cdr3_aa: CASSCRGTYTGELFF
clone_size: .; d_call: .; j_call: TRBJ1-2; v_call: TRBV12-3/TRBV12-4; cdr3_nt: TGTGCCAGCAGGGAAAGAGGGGGTCCAGCCATCTATTGCTACACCTTC; cdr3_aa: CASRERGGPAIYCYTF
clone_size: .; d_call: .; j_call: TRBJ2-7; v_call: TRBV6-2/TRBV6-3; cdr3_nt: TGTGCCAGCAATTCCATCACCAGGATGGTAACCTACGAGCAGTACTTC; cdr3_aa: CASNSITRMVTYEQYF
clone_size: .; d_call: .; j_call: TRBJ2-5; v_call: TRBV12-3/TRBV12-4; cdr3_nt: TGTGCCAGCAGTCCCGGGATCTCGGGAGAGACCCAATACTTC; cdr3_aa: CASSPGISGETQYF
clone_size: .; d_call: .; j_call: TRBJ1-5; v_call: TRBV4-1; cdr3_nt: TGCGCCAGCAGCGAGAGGATGACTCAGCCCCAGCATTTT; cdr3_aa: CASSERMTQPQHF
clone_size: once; d_call: .; j_call: TRBJ2-7; v_call: TRBV6-5; cdr3_nt: TGTGCCAGCAGTTACTCTTGGGGAGTGGGTAAGGAACAATTCTTC; cdr3_aa: CASSYSWGVGKEQFF
clone_size: .; d_call: .; j_call: TRBJ2-5; v_call: TRBV5-1; cdr3_nt: TGCGCCAGTAGCTTGATGGGACCAGCAGAGGCCCAGTACTTC; cdr3_aa: CASSLMGPAEAQYF
clone_size: .; d_call: .; j_call: TRBJ2-3; v_call: TRBV11-3; cdr3_nt: TGTGCCAGCGGCTCCCGGGGACCGGATACGCTGTATTTT; cdr3_aa: CASGSRGPDTLYF
clone_size: .; d_call: .; j_call: TRBJ2-1; v_call: TRBV6-5; cdr3_nt: TGTGCCAGCAATTACTCTGGGGGAGTGAGTAATGAGCATTTCTTC; cdr3_aa: CASNYSGGVSNEHFF
clone_size: .; d_call: .; j_call: TRBJ2-2; v_call: TRBV24-1; cdr3_nt: TGTGCCACCAGTATTCCGGACACCGGGGACCTGTTTTTT; cdr3_aa: CATSIPDTGDLFF
clone_size: .; d_call: .; j_call: TRBJ1-2; v_call: TRBV6-1; cdr3_nt: TGTGCCAGCAGGGACGGGGCAAACTATGGTTACACCTTC; cdr3_aa: CASRDGANYGYTF
clone_size: .; d_call: .; j_call: TRBJ1-1; v_call: TRBV4-2; cdr3_nt: TGTACCAGTCGGGTTCTGATGAACACTGAAGCTTTCTTT; cdr3_aa: CTSRVLMNTEAFF
clone_size: .; d_call: .; j_call: TRBJ2-1; v_call: TRBV5-6; cdr3_nt: TGTGTCAGCAGGGATATGGTCGATGGTGAGCAGTTCTTC; cdr3_aa: CVSRDMVDGEQFF
clone_size: .; d_call: .; j_call: TRBJ2-1; v_call: TRBV11-2; cdr3_nt: TGTGCCAGCTGCTTAATGACAGCACAGAGCTCCTACAATGAGCAGTTCTTC; cdr3_aa: CASCLMTAQSSYNEQFF
clone_size: .; d_call: TRBD2; j_call: TRBJ2-1; v_call: TRBV28; cdr3_nt: TGTGCCAGCAGTTTTACGGCGGGAGAAAGGTACAATGAGCAGTTCTTC; cdr3_aa: CASSFTAGERYNEQFF
clone_size: .; d_call: TRBD2; j_call: TRBJ2-2; v_call: TRBV12-3/TRBV12-4; cdr3_nt: TGCGCCAGCACCACTCTAGCGGGGGCAGGGGATCTGTTTTTT; cdr3_aa: CASTTLAGAGDLFF
clone_size: .; d_call: .; j_call: TRBJ2-5; v_call: TRBV4-2; cdr3_nt: TGTACCAGCGGCCAGGAGAGCAGGCAAGAGACCCAGTACTTC; cdr3_aa: CTSGQESRQETQYF
clone_size: .; d_call: TRBD1; j_call: TRBJ2-2; v_call: TRBV4-2; cdr3_nt: TGTGGCAGCAGCCAGATGGGACAGGCGAACACCGTGGGGCTGTTTTTT; cdr3_aa: CGSSQMGQANTVGLFF
clone_size: .; d_call: .; j_call: TRBJ2-7; v_call: TRBV6-2/TRBV6-3; cdr3_nt: TGTGCCAGCAGTCACGTCCCCGAGTCCAAAGAACAGTACTTC; cdr3_aa: CASSHVPESKEQYF
clone_size: .; d_call: .; j_call: TRBJ2-3; v_call: TRBV29-1; cdr3_nt: TGCAGCGAAACATCAGGCACAAATATGCAGTATTTT; cdr3_aa: CSETSGTNMQYF
clone_size: many; d_call: .; j_call: TRBJ1-3; v_call: TRBV5-6; cdr3_nt: TGTGCCAGCAGCTTGATGGGGAATACTGGAAACACCATATATTTT; cdr3_aa: CASSLMGNTGNTIYF
clone_size: .; d_call: .; j_call: TRBJ2-7; v_call: TRBV6-1; cdr3_nt: TGTGCCAGCAGTGAGGATGTGAGATCCTACGAGCAGTACTTC; cdr3_aa: CASSEDVRSYEQYF
clone_size: few; d_call: .; j_call: TRBJ2-6; v_call: TRBV30; cdr3_nt: TGTGCCTGGAAGGGTTCCTCTGGGGTCAACGTCCTGACTTTC; cdr3_aa: CAWKGSSGVNVLTF
clone_size: .; d_call: .; j_call: TRBJ1-6; v_call: TRBV6-1; cdr3_nt: TGTGCCAGCAGAGGGCACGATAATCCACTCCCCCACTTT; cdr3_aa: CASRGHDNPLPHF
clone_size: .; d_call: .; j_call: TRBJ2-3; v_call: TRBV6-1; cdr3_nt: TGTGTCGCTCCGGGACGGAGTACAGATACGCAGTATTTT; cdr3_aa: CVAPGRSTDTQYF
clone_size: .; d_call: .; j_call: TRBJ1-1; v_call: TRBV29-1; cdr3_nt: TGCGGGTGGGATTTTGACACCGAAGCTTTCTTT; cdr3_aa: CGWDFDTEAFF
clone_size: .; d_call: TRBD1; j_call: TRBJ2-1; v_call: TRBV29-1; cdr3_nt: TGCAGCGTTGTACATCTGGACAGGGAGAGGAATGAGCACTTCTTC; cdr3_aa: CSVVHLDRERNEHFF
clone_size: once; d_call: .; j_call: TRBJ2-1; v_call: TRBV11-2; cdr3_nt: TGTTCCAGCAGCTTATTGTGCGAGCGTAACAATGAGCAGTTCTTC; cdr3_aa: CSSSLLCERNNEQFF
clone_size: .; d_call: .; j_call: TRBJ1-6; v_call: TRBV11-2; cdr3_nt: TGTGCCAGCAGCGACAACAGGGCTCTGACCCTCCACTTT; cdr3_aa: CASSDNRALTLHF
clone_size: .; d_call: .; j_call: TRBJ2-2; v_call: TRBV12-3/TRBV12-4; cdr3_nt: TGTGTCACCATGGGTGGGAGGTCGAGGAACACCGGGGAGCTGTTTTTT; cdr3_aa: CVTMGGRSRNTGELFF
clone_size: .; d_call: .; j_call: TRBJ1-6; v_call: TRBV4-2; cdr3_nt: TGTGCCAGTAGCCAAGATTTAAGGGGCGGTTCACCCCTCCAGTTT; cdr3_aa: CASSQDLRGGSPLQF
clone_size: .; d_call: .; j_call: TRBJ2-1; v_call: TRBV11-2; cdr3_nt: TGTGCCAGCAGCCGAGGACAAGGGGGGGCGAATGAGCAGTTCTTT; cdr3_aa: CASSRGQGGANEQFF
clone_size: .; d_call: .; j_call: TRBJ2-3; v_call: TRBV30; cdr3_nt: TGTGCCTGGAGCCTTGGAGGGGACTCTTCAGATACGCAGTGTTTT; cdr3_aa: CAWSLGGDSSDTQCF
clone_size: .; d_call: TRBD1; j_call: TRBJ2-3; v_call: TRBV12-3/TRBV12-4; cdr3_nt: TGTGCCAGCAGTTTCCGGCGGGGGGGACAGGGGGAGCATGATACGCAGTATTTT; cdr3_aa: CASSFRRGGQGEHDTQYF
clone_size: .; d_call: .; j_call: TRBJ2-3; v_call: TRBV10-1; cdr3_nt: TGCGCCAGTAGTGTCGGAGTGGGGGGCGTCGATACGCAGTATTTT; cdr3_aa: CASSVGVGGVDTQYF
clone_size: .; d_call: TRBD2; j_call: TRBJ2-1; v_call: TRBV11-2; cdr3_nt: TGTGCCAGTAGCTTAGGAGTATCGGGAGGCTACTACTACAATAAGCAGTTCTTC; cdr3_aa: CASSLGVSGGYYYNKQFF
clone_size: .; d_call: .; j_call: TRBJ2-7; v_call: TRBV4-2; cdr3_nt: TGTGCCAGTAGCCAGGAAGGTAGGGATCAGTACTTC; cdr3_aa: CASSQEGRDQYF